This T cell receptor beta chain is drawn from a study of blood T cell repertoires in COVID-19. Sequenced by immunoSEQ multiplex PCR; TCRdb stores in-frame clones only, minus some. The profile shows 180,000 or so clones, approximately 80% of them singletons. In germline, CDR1 is SEHNR, CDR2 FQNEAQ (reference sequence). There are 15 residues in the CDR3. With V trimmed by 1 base and J by 4 bases, 6 bases remained unmatched. The sequencing input was PBMCs or T cells enriched from blood (not recorded which). The V call is TRBV7-9, the J call TRBJ1-2; TRBD1 matches at 7 bases. The receptor was isolated from a man between 60 and 75 years old who had been exposed to COVID-19. CDR3 DNA: TGTGCCAGCAGCTTAGATACAGGGGTTGGCTATGGCTACACCTTC. It codes for CASSLDTGVGYGYTF.